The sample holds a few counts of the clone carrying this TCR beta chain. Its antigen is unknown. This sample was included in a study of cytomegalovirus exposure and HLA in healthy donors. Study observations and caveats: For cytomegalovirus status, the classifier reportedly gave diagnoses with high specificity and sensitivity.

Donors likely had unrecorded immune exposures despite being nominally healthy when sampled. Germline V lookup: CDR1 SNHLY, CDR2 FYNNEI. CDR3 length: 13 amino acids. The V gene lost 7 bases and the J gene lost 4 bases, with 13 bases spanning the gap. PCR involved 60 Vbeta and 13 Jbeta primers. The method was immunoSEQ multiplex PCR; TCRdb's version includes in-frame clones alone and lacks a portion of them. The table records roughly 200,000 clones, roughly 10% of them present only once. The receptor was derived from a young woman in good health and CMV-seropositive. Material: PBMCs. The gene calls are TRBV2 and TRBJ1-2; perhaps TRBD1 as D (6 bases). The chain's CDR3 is CASTMTGRYGYTF. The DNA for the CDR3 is TGTGCCAGCACTATGACAGGACGCTATGGCTACACCTTC.